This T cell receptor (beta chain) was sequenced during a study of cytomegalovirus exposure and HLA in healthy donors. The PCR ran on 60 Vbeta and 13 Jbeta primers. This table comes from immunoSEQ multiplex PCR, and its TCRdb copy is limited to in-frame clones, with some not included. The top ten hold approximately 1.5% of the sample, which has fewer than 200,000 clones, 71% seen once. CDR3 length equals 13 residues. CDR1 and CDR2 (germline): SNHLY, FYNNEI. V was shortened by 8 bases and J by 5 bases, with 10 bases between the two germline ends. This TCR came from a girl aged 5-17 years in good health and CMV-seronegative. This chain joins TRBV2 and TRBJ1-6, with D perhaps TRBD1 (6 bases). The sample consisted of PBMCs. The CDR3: CASYTGNNSPLHF. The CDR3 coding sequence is TGTGCCAGCTATACAGGGAATAATTCACCCCTCCACTTT.